This entry describes one T cell receptor beta chain. Unique molecular identifiers featured in how the TCRbeta library was prepared. TCRdb fed the PCR reads into MiXCR, producing one record per CDR3 protein. The table lists about 580,000 distinct CDR3 sequences, about 23% of them singletons, with roughly 15% in the top ten. The CDR3 covers 17 residues. Unmatched junction bases numbered 14, after V lost 7 bases and J lost 4 bases. The data belong to a study of T-cell reconstitution after alpha-beta-depleted transplantation in children. The sample in question was PBMCs, mostly from graft donor cells, obtained 360 days after TCRalphabeta/CD19-depleted stem cell transplant. The chain uses TRBV12-3 or TRBV12-4 and TRBJ2-2; 8 bases map to TRBD2. This clonotype was sampled from a boy younger than two who had a stem cell transplant for acute myeloid leukemia, so the T cells may come from the graft donor. The DNA of the CDR3 is TGTGCCAGCACCCCAAGGGCGGGGGGCGCGAGCACCGGGGAGCTGTTTTTT. It is translated as CASTPRAGGASTGELFF.